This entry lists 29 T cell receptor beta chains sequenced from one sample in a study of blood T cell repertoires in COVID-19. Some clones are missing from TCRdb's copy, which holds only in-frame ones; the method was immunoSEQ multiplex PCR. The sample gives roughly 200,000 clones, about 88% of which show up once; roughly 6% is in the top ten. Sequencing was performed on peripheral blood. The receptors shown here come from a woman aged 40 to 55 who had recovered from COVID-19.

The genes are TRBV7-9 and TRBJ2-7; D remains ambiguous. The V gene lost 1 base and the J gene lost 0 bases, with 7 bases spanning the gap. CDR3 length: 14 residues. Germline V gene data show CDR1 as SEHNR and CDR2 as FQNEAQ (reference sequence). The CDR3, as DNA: TGTGCCAGCAGCTTAGGAGTCCTCTCCTACGAGCAGTACTTC. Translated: CASSLGVLSYEQYF.

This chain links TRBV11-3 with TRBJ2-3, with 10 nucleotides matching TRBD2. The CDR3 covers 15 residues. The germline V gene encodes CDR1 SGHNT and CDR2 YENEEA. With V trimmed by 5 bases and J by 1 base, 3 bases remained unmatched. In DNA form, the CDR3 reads TGTGCCAGCAGCCCACTAGCGGGACGCACAGATACGCAGTATTTT. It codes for CASSPLAGRTDTQYF.

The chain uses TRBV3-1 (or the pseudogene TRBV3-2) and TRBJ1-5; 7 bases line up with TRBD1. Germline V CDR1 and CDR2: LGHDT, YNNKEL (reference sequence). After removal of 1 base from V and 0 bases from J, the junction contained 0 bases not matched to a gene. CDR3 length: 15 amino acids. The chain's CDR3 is CASSQGDSSNQPQHF. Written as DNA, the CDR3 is TGTGCCAGCAGCCAAGGGGACAGTAGCAATCAGCCCCAGCATTTT.

The CDR3 nucleotides are TGTGCCAGTAGTGCCAGCGGGACCCTAACCTACAATGAGCAGTTCTTC. Translating gives CASSASGTLTYNEQFF. This chain links TRBV19 with TRBJ2-1, with 7 positions matching TRBD2. The trim removed 5 bases at V and 2 bases at J, leaving 9 bases unmatched. The germline V gene has CDR1 LNHDA and CDR2 SQIVND (reference sequence). The CDR3 totals 16 residues. The full variable domain, rest sourced from reference TRBV19 and TRBJ2-1, is DGGITQSPKYLFRKEGQNVTLSCEQNLNHDAMYWYRQDPGQGLRLIYYSQIVNDFQKGDIAEGYSVSREKKESFPLTVTSAQKNPTAFYLCASSASGTLTYNEQFFGPGTRLTVL.

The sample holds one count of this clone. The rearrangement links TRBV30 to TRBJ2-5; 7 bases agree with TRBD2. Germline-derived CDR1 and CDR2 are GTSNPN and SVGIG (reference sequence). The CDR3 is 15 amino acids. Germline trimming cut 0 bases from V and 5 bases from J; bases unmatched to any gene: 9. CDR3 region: CAWSVRRQGGETQYF. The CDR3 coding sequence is TGTGCCTGGAGTGTACGGCGGCAGGGAGGGGAGACCCAGTACTTC.

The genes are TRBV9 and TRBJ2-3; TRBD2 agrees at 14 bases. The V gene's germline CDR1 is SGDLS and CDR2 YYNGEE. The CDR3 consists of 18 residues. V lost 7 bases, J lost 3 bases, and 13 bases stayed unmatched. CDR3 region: CASSLRGLAGGPTDTQYF. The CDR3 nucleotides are TGTGCCAGCTCCCTCCGCGGACTAGCGGGAGGACCGACAGATACGCAGTATTTT.

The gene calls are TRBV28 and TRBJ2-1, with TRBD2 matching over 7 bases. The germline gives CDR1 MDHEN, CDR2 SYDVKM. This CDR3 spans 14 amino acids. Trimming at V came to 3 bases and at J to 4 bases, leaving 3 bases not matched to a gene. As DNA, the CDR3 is TGTGCCAGCAGTTTGGGAGGGAGATACAATGAGCAGTTCTTC. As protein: CASSLGGRYNEQFF.

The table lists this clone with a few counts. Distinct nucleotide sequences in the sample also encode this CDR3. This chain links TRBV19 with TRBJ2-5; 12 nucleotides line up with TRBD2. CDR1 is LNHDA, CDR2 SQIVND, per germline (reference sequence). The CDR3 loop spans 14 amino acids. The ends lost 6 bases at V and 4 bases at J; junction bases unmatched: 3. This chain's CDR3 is CASRPTSGRETQYF. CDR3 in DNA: TGTGCCAGTAGACCGACTAGCGGGAGAGAGACCCAGTACTTC.

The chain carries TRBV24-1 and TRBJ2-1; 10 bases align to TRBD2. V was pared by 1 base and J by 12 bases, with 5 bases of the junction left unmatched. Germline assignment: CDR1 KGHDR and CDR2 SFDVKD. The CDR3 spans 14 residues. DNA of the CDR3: TGTGCCACCAGTGATTTCGACTGGACTAGCGGGCAGTTCTTC. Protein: CATSDFDWTSGQFF.

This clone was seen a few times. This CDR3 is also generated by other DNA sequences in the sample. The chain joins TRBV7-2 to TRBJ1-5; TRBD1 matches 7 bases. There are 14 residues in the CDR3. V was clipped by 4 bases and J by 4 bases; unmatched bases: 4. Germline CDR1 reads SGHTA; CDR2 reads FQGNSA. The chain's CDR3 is CASSSTGDNQPQHF. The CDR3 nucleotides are TGTGCCAGCAGCTCCACAGGGGATAATCAGCCCCAGCATTTT. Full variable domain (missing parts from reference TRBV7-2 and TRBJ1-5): GAGVSQSPSNKVTEKGKDVELRCDPISGHTALYWYRQSLGQGLEFLIYFQGNSAPDKSGLPSDRFSAERTGGSVSTLTIQRTQQEDSAVYLCASSSTGDNQPQHFGDGTRLSIL.

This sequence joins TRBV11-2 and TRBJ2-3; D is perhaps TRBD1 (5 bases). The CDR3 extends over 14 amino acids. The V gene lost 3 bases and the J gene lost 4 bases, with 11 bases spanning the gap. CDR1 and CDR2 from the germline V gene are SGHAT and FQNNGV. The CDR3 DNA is TGTGCCAGCAGCTTGGAAGGGGTTCCAGATACGCAGTATTTT. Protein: CASSLEGVPDTQYF. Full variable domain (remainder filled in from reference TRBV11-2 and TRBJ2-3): EAGVAQSPRYKIIEKRQSVAFWCNPISGHATLYWYQQILGQGPKLLIQFQNNGVVDDSQLPKDRFSAERLKGVDSTLKIQPAKLEDSAVYLCASSLEGVPDTQYFGPGTRLTVL.

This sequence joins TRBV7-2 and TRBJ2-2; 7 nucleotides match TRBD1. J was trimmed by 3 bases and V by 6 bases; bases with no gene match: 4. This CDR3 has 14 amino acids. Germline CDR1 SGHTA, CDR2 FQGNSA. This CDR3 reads CASSNRGYTGELFF. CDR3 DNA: TGTGCCAGCAGTAACAGGGGTTACACCGGGGAGCTGTTTTTT.

The CDR3 here is CASSPQSSGPLGNEQFF. The CDR3 DNA is TGTGCCAGCAGTCCTCAATCTAGCGGCCCCTTGGGGAATGAGCAGTTCTTC. The J gene is TRBJ2-1, the V gene TRBV5-4, with TRBD2 matching 7 bases. This CDR3 has 17 residues. CDR1 and CDR2 from the germline V gene are SGHNT and YYREEE (reference sequence). J lost 7 bases, V lost 5 bases, and 18 bases had no gene match.

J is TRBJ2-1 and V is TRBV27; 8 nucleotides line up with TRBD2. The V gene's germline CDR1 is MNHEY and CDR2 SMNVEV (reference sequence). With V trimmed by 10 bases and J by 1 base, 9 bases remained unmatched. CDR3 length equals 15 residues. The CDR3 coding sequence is TGTGCCACCCAACAGGGACTAGGATCCTACAATGAGCAGTTCTTC. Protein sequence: CATQQGLGSYNEQFF.

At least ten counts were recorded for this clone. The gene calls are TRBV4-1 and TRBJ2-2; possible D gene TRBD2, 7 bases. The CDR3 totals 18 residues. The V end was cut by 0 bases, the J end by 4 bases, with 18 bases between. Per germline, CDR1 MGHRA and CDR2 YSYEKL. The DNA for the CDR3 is TGCGCCAGCAGCCAAGATCTCATTCGGGGAGGGGGCACCGGGGAGCTGTTTTTT. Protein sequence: CASSQDLIRGGGTGELFF.

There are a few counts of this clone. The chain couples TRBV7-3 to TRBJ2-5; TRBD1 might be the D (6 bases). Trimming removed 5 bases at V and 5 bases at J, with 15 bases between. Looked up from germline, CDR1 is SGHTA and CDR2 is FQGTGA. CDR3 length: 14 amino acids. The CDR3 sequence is CASSPQGWGETQYF. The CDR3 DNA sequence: TGTGCCAGCAGCCCGCAGGGGTGGGGGGAGACCCAGTACTTC.

The CDR3 nucleotides are TGTGCCAGCAGCCAAGATCCGGGGGGGGAGCCAGATACGCAGTATTTT. It specifies CASSQDPGGEPDTQYF. V usage is TRBV3-1 (or the pseudogene TRBV3-2) and J usage is TRBJ2-3, with 8 bases lining up with TRBD2. CDR1 and CDR2 from the germline V gene are LGHDT and YNNKEL (reference sequence). The CDR3 has 16 residues. Losses at the gene ends were 0 bases for V and 4 bases for J; bases not matched to a gene: 6.

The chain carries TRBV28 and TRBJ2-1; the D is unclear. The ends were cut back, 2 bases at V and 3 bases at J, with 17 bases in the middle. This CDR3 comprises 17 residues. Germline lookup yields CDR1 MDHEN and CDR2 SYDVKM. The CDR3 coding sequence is TGTGCCAGCAGTTTAGGGCGACCCACCAATGTCTACAATGAGCAGTTCTTC. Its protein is CASSLGRPTNVYNEQFF.

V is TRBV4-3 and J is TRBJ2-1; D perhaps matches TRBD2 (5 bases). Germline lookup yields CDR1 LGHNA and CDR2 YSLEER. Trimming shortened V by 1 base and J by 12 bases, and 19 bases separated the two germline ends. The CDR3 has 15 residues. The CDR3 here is CASSQGLAVREGQFF. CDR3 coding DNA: TGCGCCAGCAGCCAAGGTCTTGCTGTCCGGGAAGGGCAGTTCTTC.

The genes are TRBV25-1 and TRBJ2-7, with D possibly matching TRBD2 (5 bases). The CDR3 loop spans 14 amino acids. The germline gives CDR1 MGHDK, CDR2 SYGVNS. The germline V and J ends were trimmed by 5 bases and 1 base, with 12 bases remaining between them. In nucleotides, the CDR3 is TGTGCCAGCAGTCCCAGGACTGATTCCTACGAGCAGTACTTC. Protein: CASSPRTDSYEQYF.

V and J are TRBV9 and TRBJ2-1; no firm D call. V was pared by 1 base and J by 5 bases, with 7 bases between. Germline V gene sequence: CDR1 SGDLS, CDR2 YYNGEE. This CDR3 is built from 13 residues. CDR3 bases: TGTGCCAGCAGCGTATATACGGACAATGAGCAGTTCTTC. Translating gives CASSVYTDNEQFF.

CDR3: CASSAGTGGNQPQHF. In DNA form, the CDR3 reads TGTGCCAGTAGTGCGGGGACAGGGGGCAATCAGCCCCAGCATTTT. The genes are TRBV19 and TRBJ1-5; TRBD1 agrees at 10 bases. Germline V gene sequence: CDR1 LNHDA, CDR2 SQIVND (reference sequence). CDR3 length: 15 amino acids. V trimming: 5 bases; J trimming: 2 bases; junction bases outside the gene matches: 3.

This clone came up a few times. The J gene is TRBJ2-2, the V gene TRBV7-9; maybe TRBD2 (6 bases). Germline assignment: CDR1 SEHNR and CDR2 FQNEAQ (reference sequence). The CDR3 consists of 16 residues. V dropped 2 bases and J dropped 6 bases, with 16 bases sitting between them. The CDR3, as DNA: TGTGCCAGCAGCTTAAGTGGGACTCCAGCCCCCGGGGAGCTGTTTTTT. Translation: CASSLSGTPAPGELFF.

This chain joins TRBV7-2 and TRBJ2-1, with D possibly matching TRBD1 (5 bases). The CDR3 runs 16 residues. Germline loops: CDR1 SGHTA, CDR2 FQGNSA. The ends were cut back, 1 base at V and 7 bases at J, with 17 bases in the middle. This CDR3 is CASSLVWAGPLNEQFF. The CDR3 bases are TGTGCCAGCAGCTTAGTATGGGCAGGGCCCTTGAATGAGCAGTTCTTC.

As DNA, the CDR3 is TGTGCCAGCAGTTCCTCCCGGACAGGGAGGGCCTACGAGCAGTACTTC. It specifies CASSSSRTGRAYEQYF. The chain employs TRBV27 and TRBJ2-7, with D possibly TRBD1 on 8 matching bases. There are 16 residues in the CDR3. V lost 4 bases to trimming and J lost 2 bases, with 18 bases between them. Germline V gene lookup returns CDR1 MNHEY and CDR2 SMNVEV (reference sequence).

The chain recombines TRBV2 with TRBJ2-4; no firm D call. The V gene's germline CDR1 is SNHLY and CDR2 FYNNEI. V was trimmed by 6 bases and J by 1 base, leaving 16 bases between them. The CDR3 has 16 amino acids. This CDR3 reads CASSARVAQAKNIQYF. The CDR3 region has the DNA TGTGCCAGCAGCGCCCGGGTGGCCCAGGCCAAAAACATTCAGTACTTC.

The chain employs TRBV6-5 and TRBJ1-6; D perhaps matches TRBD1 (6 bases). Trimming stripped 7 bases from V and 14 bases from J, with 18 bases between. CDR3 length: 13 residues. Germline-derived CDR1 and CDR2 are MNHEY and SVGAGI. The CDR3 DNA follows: TGTGCCAGCAAACTCGATACAACAGGGACCCTCCACTTT. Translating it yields CASKLDTTGTLHF.

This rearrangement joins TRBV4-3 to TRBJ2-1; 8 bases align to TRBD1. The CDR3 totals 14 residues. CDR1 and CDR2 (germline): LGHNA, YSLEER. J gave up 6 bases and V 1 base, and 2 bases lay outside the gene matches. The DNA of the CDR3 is TGCGCCAGCAGCCAAGTAGACAGGGGCAATGAGCAGTTCTTC. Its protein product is CASSQVDRGNEQFF.

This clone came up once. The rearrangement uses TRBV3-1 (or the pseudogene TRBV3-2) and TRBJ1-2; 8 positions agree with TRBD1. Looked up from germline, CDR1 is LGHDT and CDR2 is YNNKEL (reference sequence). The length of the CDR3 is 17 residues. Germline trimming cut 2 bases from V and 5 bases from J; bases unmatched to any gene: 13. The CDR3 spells CASSQRTGISAGYGYTF. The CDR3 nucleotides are TGTGCCAGCAGCCAAAGGACAGGGATAAGTGCTGGGTATGGCTACACCTTC.